The text below deals with one T cell receptor (beta chain). The antigen is unknown. This record comes from a study of CD8+CD57+ T cells in acquired aplastic anemia. About the study: The sorted CD4+ and CD8+ cells yielded an average approximately 3 ug of DNA. General observations from the study: Overlapping CD8+ CDR3 repertoires of patients and controls contained approximately 29 shared sequences.

There are 20 residues in the CDR3. CDR1 MNHGY and CDR2 SVAAGI come from the germline V gene. Trimming took off 2 bases at V and 5 bases at J, with 28 bases between the two ends. By flow cytometry, patients selected for sequencing had shown an expansion of CD8+CD57+ cells. Every patient was diagnosed with severe acquired aplastic anemia. Genomic DNA constituted the template upon which TCR beta VDJ and CDR3 profiling was performed. TCRdb ran MiXCR on the reads and lists one entry per CDR3 protein. This sample has 160,000 or so distinct CDR3 sequences, with roughly 48% found just once. This clonotype originated in a human donor with aplastic anemia. Sequencing was performed on sorted CD4+, CD8+, or CD8+CD57+ T cells (not recorded which) from PBMCs. This sequence joins TRBV6-9 and TRBJ2-1, with D perhaps TRBD2 (6 bases). Here the CDR3 reads CASSYDRGWRDSRADNEQFF. DNA of the CDR3: TGTGCCAGCAGTTATGACCGGGGTTGGAGGGACTCTCGAGCCGACAATGAGCAGTTCTTC.